This TCR beta chain was sequenced during a study of T cell changes during pregnancy in multiple sclerosis (dated by TCRdb to about 2019). Turning to the overall study: The study looked at changes in the T cell repertoire across pregnancy in women with multiple sclerosis.

Points on this clone: Its antigen specificity is not known. No much larger clone exists at a distance of one base, and base qualities are not known.

Library prep was done by the immunoSEQ multiplex PCR assay. TCRdb holds this immuneACCESS table with in-frame rearrangements only. Some clones are missing; in checked studies, unresolved V genes explain under half, and the rest has no known cause. This sample gives 65,000 to 80,000 clones in total; about 92% of them show up just once. Approximately 0.2% of the sample is taken by the ten largest. The receptor's source is a female donor with multiple sclerosis, enrolled in a pregnancy study. Sequencing used CD4+ T cells from peripheral blood mononuclear cells, obtained before pregnancy.

In nucleotides, the sequence is TGCGCCAGCAGCTTGGGTCTGGAGAACAATGAGCAGTTCTTC. It specifies CASSLGLENNEQFF. The chain couples TRBV5-1 to TRBJ2-1; the D gene is not confidently resolved. The junction shows trimming of 0 bases on V and 5 bases on J, plus 9 bases between the germline ends. The CDR1 and CDR2 encoded by the germline V gene are SGHRS and YFSETQ. The CDR3 has 14 amino acids, counting the end cysteine and phenylalanine. The entry retains the CDR3 DNA only, 42 bases that are in frame from base 1.